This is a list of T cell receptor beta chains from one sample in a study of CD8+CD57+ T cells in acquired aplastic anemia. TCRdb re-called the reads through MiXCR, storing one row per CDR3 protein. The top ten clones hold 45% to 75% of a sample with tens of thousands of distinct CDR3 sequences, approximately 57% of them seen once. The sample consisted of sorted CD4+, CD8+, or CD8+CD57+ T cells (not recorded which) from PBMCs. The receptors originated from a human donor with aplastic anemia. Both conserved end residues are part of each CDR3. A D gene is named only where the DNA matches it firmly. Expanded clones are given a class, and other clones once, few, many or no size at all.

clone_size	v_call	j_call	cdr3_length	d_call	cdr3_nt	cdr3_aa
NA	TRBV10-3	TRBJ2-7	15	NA	TGTGCCATCAGTGAGTCCTTTAAGGTTGTAAGCGAGCAGTACTTC	CAISESFKVVSEQYF
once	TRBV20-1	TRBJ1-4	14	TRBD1	TGCAGTGCTAGTTCCGGGACAGGGGATGAAAAACTGTTTTTT	CSASSGTGDEKLFF
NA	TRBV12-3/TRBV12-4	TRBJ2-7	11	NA	TGTGCCAGCAGTCGACATGGGGAGCAGTACTTC	CASSRHGEQYF
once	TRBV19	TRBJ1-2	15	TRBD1	TGTGCCAGTAGTAGAGGACAGGGACAAAACTATGGCTACACCTTC	CASSRGQGQNYGYTF
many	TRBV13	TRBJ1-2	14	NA	TGTGCCAGCAGCTTAGTGGTCAGTAACTATGGCTACACCTTC	CASSLVVSNYGYTF
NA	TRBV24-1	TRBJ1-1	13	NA	TGTGCCACCAGGGGGACACCGGGAGCGGAAGCTTTCTTT	CATRGTPGAEAFF
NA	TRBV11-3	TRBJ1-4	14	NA	TGTGCCAGCAGCTTAGGTGCAACTAATGAAAAACTGTTTTTT	CASSLGATNEKLFF
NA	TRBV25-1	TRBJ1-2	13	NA	TGTGCCAGCAGTCCACAAGGGGGGTTGCACTACACCTTC	CASSPQGGLHYTF
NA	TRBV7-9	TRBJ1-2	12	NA	TGTGCCAGCAGCTTCGAAGCTACGGGCTACACCTTC	CASSFEATGYTF
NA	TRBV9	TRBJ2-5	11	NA	TGTGCCAGCAGCGTAGTGGAGACCCAGTACTTC	CASSVVETQYF
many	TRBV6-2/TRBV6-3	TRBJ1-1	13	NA	TGTGCCAGCGCCCCGACGGAGCAGCACCCATCTCACTTT	CASAPTEQHPSHF
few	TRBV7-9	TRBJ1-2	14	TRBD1	TGTGCCAGCAGCTCCACAGGGACAGACTATGGCTACACCTTC	CASSSTGTDYGYTF
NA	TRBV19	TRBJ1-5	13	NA	TGTGCCAGTAGTATAGGCTTTAATCAGCCCCAGCATTTT	CASSIGFNQPQHF